This record concerns one T cell receptor beta chain sequence. Its antigen is unknown. One base away there is no much larger clone; base qualities are not given. Each PCR received spiked-in synthetic TCR analog templates so that absolute template abundance could be estimated from read counts. The immunoSEQ assay was used to amplify TCRbeta CDR3 regions from genomic DNA with bias-controlled V and J gene primers. Sequencing of rearranged TCRbeta segments was done at approximately 20X coverage. The original methods were these. Sequencing errors were corrected by clustering and CDR3s were annotated against IMGT to assign V, D and J genes. Only productive TCRbeta rearrangements were used in downstream analyses, excluding out-of-frame or stop-codon sequences. Clonality was calculated as one minus the Shannon entropy normalized by the log of the number of unique productive sequences. Fisher's exact test with Benjamini-Hochberg correction, at a threshold of adjusted p below 0.01, was used to find clones that differed between time points or between blood and tumor. The table comes from immuneACCESS by way of TCRdb, which keeps in-frame sequences with V and J called. Part of the clones is missing from these tables; in studies checked, under half for an unresolved V gene and the rest for unknown reasons. D and trimming were read from the DNA, whereas the V and J calls and clone size are those reported in that table. The sample profile shows approximately 32,000 clones; approximately 85% of them were found once. 6.8% of the sample comes from the top ten.

The sample's time point label, in plain terms: pretreatment peripheral blood. The cohort comprised 30 or so patients with locally advanced or metastatic urothelial carcinoma treated at Memorial Sloan Kettering on a trial protocol. Peripheral blood mononuclear cells were collected pretreatment and during treatment, at between 1 and 8 total time points per patient. The Qiagen DNeasy Blood extraction kit was used to purify genomic DNA from total PBMCs and tumor samples. PBMCs were collected pretreatment and during treatment, and were isolated and stored as previously described. The data stem from a study of PD-L1 blockade in urothelial cancer (dated by TCRdb to 2015 to 2018). Context from the whole study: Therapy was started in the mid-2010s for all patients, and atezolizumab 1,200 mg was administered intravenously every 3 weeks. About 90% of the 29 patients were identified as males with urothelial cancer of bladder origin, and a prior smoking history was reported by 18 of 29 patients. An ECOG performance status of 0 or 1 was recorded for the patients, and 0 to 3 prior chemotherapy regimens had been received by the patients. Blood samples were analyzed 3 weeks after the start of treatment (second dose) and 6 weeks after the start of treatment. Blood samples gave a median of 141,255 T cells and tens of thousands of unique TCRs, with a median clonality of about 0.078. An exploratory multi-omic analysis was conducted of the somatic, immune and clinical correlates of response to PD-L1 blockade with atezolizumab in urothelial cancer. Pretreatment tumor samples and matched peripheral blood, collected serially before and after atezolizumab treatment, underwent TCR sequencing. Durable clinical benefit meant progression-free survival longer than 6 months, and TCR features were also tested against progression-free and overall survival. Whole exome sequencing and RNA sequencing of pretreatment tumors were performed alongside TCR sequencing in the same patients. Nine patients reached durable clinical benefit, while 20 patients did not. Approximately 29 patients had pretreatment blood TCR-seq, about 25 had at least one posttreatment blood collection, and about 25 had tumor TCR-seq.

The germline V gene specifies SGHNT as CDR1 and YENEEA as CDR2. The CDR3 covers 14 residues, taking in both the cysteine and the phenylalanine. Solely the CDR3 DNA is kept, with 42 bases framed from the first base. The junction carries 5 bases between V and J, which are trimmed by 1 base and 0 bases respectively. The study at large found these results: Among patients with durable benefit, tumor-associated TCR clones showed greater expansion in peripheral blood 3 weeks after treatment started (n of about 20, p = 0.022). Because of the small sample size (n ≈ 28) and the many exploratory analyses performed, the results are intended to be regarded as hypothesis-generating. Improved progression-free and overall survival was found to be associated with pretreatment peripheral blood TCR clonality below the median.

The receptor's source is a man aged 55 to 69 with urothelial cancer. The chain was built from TRBV11-3 and TRBJ2-3; no D gene call is confident. The sequenced sample was PBMCs, obtained around atezolizumab (anti-PD-L1) treatment. This receptor carries the CDR3 CASSLGASTDTQYF. The DNA sequence follows: TGTGCCAGCAGCTTAGGGGCTAGCACAGATACGCAGTATTTT.